This record looks at one T cell receptor (beta chain) sequence and its context. The antigen remains unidentified. One entry per CDR3 protein, called by TCRdb with MiXCR from the reads. Of hundreds of thousands of distinct CDR3 sequences detected, roughly 9.3% appear once; the ten largest clones hold about 2.3%. The sample is drawn from a study of T cell repertoires in cytomegalovirus infection. Findings and caveats of the study: What dominated the ex vivo response were HLA-C-restricted CMV-specific TCR beta clonotypes.

The sample taken for sequencing was PBMCs. This sequence originates from a human donor in good health (CMV status not recorded). Some clones in this sample may be carry-over from other donors' samples.

CDR3 nucleotides: TGCAGTGCTAGGCCCAGGTACTATGGCTACACCTTC. This encodes CSARPRYYGYTF. The V gene is TRBV20-1, the J gene TRBJ1-2; D call uncertain. CDR3 length: 12 amino acids. V lost 3 bases and J lost 3, with 8 bases in between. Germline-derived CDR1 and CDR2 are DFQATT and SNEGSKA (reference sequence).